This T cell receptor (beta chain) was sequenced for a study of cytomegalovirus exposure and HLA in healthy donors. Study-level points and caveats: Earlier analysis yielded a pattern in which most TCR beta V segments were productive about 90% or about 30% of the time.

CDR3 length: 15 residues. The junction had 4 bases not matched to a gene; V was cut back by 0 bases and J by 4 bases. CDR1 and CDR2 (germline): MDHEN, SYDVKM. PCR involved 60 Vbeta and 13 Jbeta primers. Assay: immunoSEQ multiplex PCR; the TCRdb copy retains only in-frame clones and omits some. The data hold around 210,000 clones, with 65% to 85% observed a single time. This clone showed up just a few times. Its antigen remains unknown. This CDR3 is also generated by other DNA sequences in the sample. The chain has TRBV28 and TRBJ2-7, with 9 bases matching TRBD1. The specimen sequenced was PBMCs. This TCR came from a man aged 45-65 years in good health and CMV-seronegative. CDR3 coding DNA: TGTGCCAGCAGTTTATGGGGGACAGGGTCGTACGAGCAGTACTTC. Its translation: CASSLWGTGSYEQYF.